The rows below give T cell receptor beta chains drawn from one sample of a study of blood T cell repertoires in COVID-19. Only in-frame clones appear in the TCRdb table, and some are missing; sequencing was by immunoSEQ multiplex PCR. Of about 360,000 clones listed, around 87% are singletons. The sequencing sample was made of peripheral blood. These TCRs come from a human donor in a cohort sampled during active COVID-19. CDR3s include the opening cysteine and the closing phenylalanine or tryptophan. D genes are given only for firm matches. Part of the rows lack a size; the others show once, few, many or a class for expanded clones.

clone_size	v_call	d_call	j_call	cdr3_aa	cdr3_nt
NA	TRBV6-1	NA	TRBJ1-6	CASTALRGSSPLHF	TGTGCCAGCACCGCGCTTAGGGGGTCTTCACCCCTCCACTTT
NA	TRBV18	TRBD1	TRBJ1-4	CASSLWDRGNEKLFF	TGTGCCAGCTCACTATGGGACAGGGGAAATGAAAAACTGTTTTTT
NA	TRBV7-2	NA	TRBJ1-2	CASSAYRTGGYGYTF	TGTGCCAGCAGCGCCTACAGAACGGGGGGCTATGGCTACACCTTC
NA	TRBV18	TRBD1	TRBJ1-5	CASSPGQGYQPQHF	TGTGCCAGCTCACCCGGACAGGGATATCAGCCCCAGCATTTT
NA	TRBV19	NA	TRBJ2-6	CASKSLISGANVLTF	TGTGCCAGCAAGAGTCTCATATCTGGGGCCAACGTCCTGACTTTC
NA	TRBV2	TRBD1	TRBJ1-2	CASSATGQGVFGYTF	TGTGCCAGCAGTGCAACGGGACAGGGGGTGTTTGGCTACACCTTC
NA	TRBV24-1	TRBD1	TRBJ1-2	CATSETRQGANYGYTF	TGTGCCACCAGTGAAACCCGACAGGGAGCTAACTATGGCTACACCTTC
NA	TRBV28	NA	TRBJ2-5	CASSLRQAFQETQYF	TGTGCCAGCAGCCTCCGACAGGCATTTCAAGAGACCCAGTACTTC
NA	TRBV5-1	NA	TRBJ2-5	CASSPELSTGQETQYF	TGCGCCAGCAGCCCCGAGCTCTCGACAGGACAAGAGACCCAGTACTTC
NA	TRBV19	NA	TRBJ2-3	CASSMDPGTDTQYF	TGTGCCAGTAGTATGGATCCGGGGACAGATACGCAGTATTTT
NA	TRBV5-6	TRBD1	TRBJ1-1	CASSPTGAGTEAFF	TGTGCCAGCAGCCCCACAGGGGCGGGGACTGAAGCTTTCTTT
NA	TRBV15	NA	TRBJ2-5	CATSRDYSPRGSAGTRRETQYF	TGTGCCACCAGCAGAGACTACTCCCCCCGGGGAAGTGCAGGGACAAGGAGAGAGACCCAGTACTTC
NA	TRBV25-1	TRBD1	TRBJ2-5	CASSATSGGRETQYF	TGTGCCAGCAGTGCAACATCAGGGGGAAGAGAGACCCAGTACTTC
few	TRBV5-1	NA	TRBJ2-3	CASSLGLRDTSDTQYF	TGCGCCAGCAGCCTCGGACTGAGGGACACCTCAGATACGCAGTATTTT
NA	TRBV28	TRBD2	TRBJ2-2	CASGSTSGGPPPGELFF	TGTGCCAGCGGTTCGACTAGCGGGGGGCCTCCCCCCGGGGAGCTGTTTTTT
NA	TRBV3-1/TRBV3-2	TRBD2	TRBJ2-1	CASSHLAGGPESEQFF	TGTGCCAGCAGCCATCTAGCGGGAGGGCCAGAGAGTGAGCAGTTCTTC
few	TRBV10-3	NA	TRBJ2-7	CAISPTGTALYEQYF	TGTGCCATCAGTCCTACAGGGACGGCCCTCTACGAGCAGTACTTC
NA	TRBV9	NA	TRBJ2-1	CASSVAGLSYNEQFF	TGTGCCAGCAGCGTAGCGGGTCTTTCCTACAATGAGCAGTTCTTC
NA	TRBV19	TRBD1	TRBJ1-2	CASSTDRGEGGYTF	TGTGCCAGTAGTACCGACAGGGGGGAAGGGGGCTACACCTTC
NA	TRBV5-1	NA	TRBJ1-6	CASRLTSGDSPLHF	TGCGCCAGCAGATTAACCTCAGGGGATTCACCCCTCCACTTT
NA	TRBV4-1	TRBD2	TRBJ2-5	CASSQGGLATQTQYF	TGCGCCAGCAGCCAGGGGGGACTAGCGACCCAGACCCAGTACTTC
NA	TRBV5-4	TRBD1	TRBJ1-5	CASSQGGNQPQHF	TGTGCCAGCAGCCAGGGGGGCAATCAGCCCCAGCATTTT
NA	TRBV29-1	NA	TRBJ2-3	CSVGGGSTDTQYF	TGCAGCGTTGGCGGCGGTAGCACAGATACGCAGTATTTT
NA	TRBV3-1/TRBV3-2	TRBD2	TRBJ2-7	CASSQVGLAKTTSYEQYF	TGTGCCAGCAGCCAAGTGGGACTAGCTAAGACCACCTCTTACGAGCAGTACTTC
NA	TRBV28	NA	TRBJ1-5	CASSFSSNQPQHF	TGTGCCAGCAGTTTCTCGAGCAATCAGCCCCAGCATTTT
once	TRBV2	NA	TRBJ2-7	CASSRSLYEQYF	TGTGCCAGCAGTCGGTCCCTATACGAGCAGTACTTC
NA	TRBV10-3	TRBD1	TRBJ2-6	CAISDNRGKGANVLTF	TGTGCCATCAGTGACAACAGGGGGAAAGGGGCCAACGTCCTGACTTTC
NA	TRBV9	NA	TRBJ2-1	CASNVGASWVGEQFF	TGTGCCAGCAACGTAGGGGCTAGCTGGGTGGGCGAGCAGTTCTTC
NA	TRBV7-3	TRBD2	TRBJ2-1	CASSLAGQLNNEQFF	TGTGCCAGCAGCCTAGCGGGACAACTGAACAATGAGCAGTTCTTC
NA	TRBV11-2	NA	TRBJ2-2	CASSLGQRLTGELFF	TGTGCCAGCAGCCTAGGACAGCGCTTGACCGGGGAGCTGTTTTTT
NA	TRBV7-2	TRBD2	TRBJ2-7	CASSRGLAEEQYF	TGTGCCAGCAGCCGCGGACTAGCAGAAGAGCAGTACTTC
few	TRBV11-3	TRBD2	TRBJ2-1	CASSLGTSGVYNEQFF	TGTGCCAGCAGCTTAGGGACTAGCGGAGTTTACAATGAGCAGTTCTTC
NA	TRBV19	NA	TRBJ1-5	CASAPLEGRGGNSNQPQHF	TGTGCCAGCGCCCCCTTGGAGGGTAGGGGAGGGAATAGCAATCAGCCCCAGCATTTT
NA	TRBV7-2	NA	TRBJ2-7	CASSLGGRDEQYF	TGTGCCAGCAGCTTAGGGGGCAGGGACGAGCAGTACTTC
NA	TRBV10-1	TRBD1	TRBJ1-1	CASSDSEGATEAFF	TGCGCCAGCAGTGATTCGGAGGGGGCAACTGAAGCTTTCTTT
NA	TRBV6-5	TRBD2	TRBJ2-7	CASRPIPSGYEQYF	TGTGCCAGCAGACCCATCCCTAGCGGCTACGAGCAGTACTTC
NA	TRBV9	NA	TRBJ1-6	CASSPEGDSPLHF	TGTGCCAGCAGCCCGGAAGGGGATTCACCCCTCCACTTT